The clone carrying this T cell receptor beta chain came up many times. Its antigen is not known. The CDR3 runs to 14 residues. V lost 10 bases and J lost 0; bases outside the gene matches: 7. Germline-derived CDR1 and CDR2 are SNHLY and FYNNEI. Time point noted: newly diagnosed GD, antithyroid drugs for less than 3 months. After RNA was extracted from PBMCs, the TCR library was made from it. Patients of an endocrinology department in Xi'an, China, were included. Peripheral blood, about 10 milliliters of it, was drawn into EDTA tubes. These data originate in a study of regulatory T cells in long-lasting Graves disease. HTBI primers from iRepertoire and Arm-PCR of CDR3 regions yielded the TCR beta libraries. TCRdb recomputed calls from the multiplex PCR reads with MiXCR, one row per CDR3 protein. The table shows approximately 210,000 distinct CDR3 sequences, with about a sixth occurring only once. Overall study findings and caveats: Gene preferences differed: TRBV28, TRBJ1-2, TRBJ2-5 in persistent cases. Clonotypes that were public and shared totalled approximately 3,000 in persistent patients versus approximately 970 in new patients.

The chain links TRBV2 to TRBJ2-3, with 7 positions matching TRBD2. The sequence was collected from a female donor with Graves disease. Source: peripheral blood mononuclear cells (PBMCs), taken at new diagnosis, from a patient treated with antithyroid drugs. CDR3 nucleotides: TGTGCCACCTTGGGACTACAAAGCACAGATACGCAGTATTTT. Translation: CATLGLQSTDTQYF.